Below are 6 T cell receptor beta chains sequenced from a single sample in a study of shared clonotypes between healthy human individuals. Clones were sequenced by immunoSEQ multiplex PCR, and TCRdb holds only the in-frame ones, with some missing. The profile covers a few million clones, with around nine tenths appearing a single time and roughly 0.14% taken by the ten largest. Sample: naive CD4+ T cells sorted from blood. Stated subset: CD45RA+ positively selected. The receptors derive from a man aged 18 to 35 in good health.

The chain recombines TRBV18 with TRBJ2-3, with D possibly matching TRBD1 (6 bases). This CDR3 spans 13 amino acids. V shed 5 bases and J shed 7 bases, with 13 bases lying between them. Germline V gene sequence: CDR1 KGHSH, CDR2 LQKENI. CDR3 protein: CASSDNREYTQYF. DNA of the CDR3: TGTGCCAGCTCAGATAACAGGGAGTATACGCAGTATTTT.

The CDR3 DNA follows: TGTGCCAGCAGCGTACAGACCATCCAGGATACGCAGTATTTT. This gives the protein CASSVQTIQDTQYF. This chain connects TRBV9 to TRBJ2-3; unclear D gene. V lost 1 base and J lost 6, with 12 bases in between. The CDR3 contains 14 residues. Germline V gene sequence: CDR1 SGDLS, CDR2 YYNGEE.

With regard to this clone: Mismatch with germline at one junction end may stem from a read error. V and J are TRBV6-1 and TRBJ2-7, with 10 bases matching TRBD2. The CDR3 length is 12 residues. Germline CDR1 and CDR2: MNHNS and SASEGT. The CDR3 protein is CASSELAGGLFF. In nucleotides, the CDR3 is TGTGCCAGCAGTGAATTAGCGGGGGGCCTATTCTTC.

The rearrangement links TRBV7-8 to TRBJ2-3, with 14 bases that match TRBD2. The V gene's germline CDR1 is SGHVS and CDR2 FQNEAQ. CDR3 length: 15 amino acids. Losses at the gene ends were 5 bases for V and 6 bases for J; bases not matched to a gene: 4. The CDR3 protein is CASSRGLAGGDTQYF. The CDR3 coding sequence is TGTGCCAGCAGCAGAGGACTAGCGGGGGGTGATACGCAGTATTTT.

The chain has TRBV5-1 and TRBJ1-1, with unresolved D. CDR1 and CDR2 from the germline V gene are SGHRS and YFSETQ. Trimming took off 5 bases at V and 1 base at J, with 15 bases between the two ends. This CDR3 spans 15 amino acids. The CDR3: CASREENRQNTEAFF. The DNA of the CDR3 is TGCGCCAGCAGGGAAGAGAACAGACAGAACACTGAAGCTTTCTTT.

The chain is built from TRBV7-2 and TRBJ1-4; D call uncertain. CDR1 is SGHTA, CDR2 FQGNSA, per germline. The ends were cut back, 2 bases at V and 5 bases at J, with 9 bases in the middle. The CDR3 covers 14 residues. CDR3 DNA sequence: TGTGCCAGCAGCTTAAGGCCGGTGAATGAAAAACTGTTTTTT. This codes for CASSLRPVNEKLFF.